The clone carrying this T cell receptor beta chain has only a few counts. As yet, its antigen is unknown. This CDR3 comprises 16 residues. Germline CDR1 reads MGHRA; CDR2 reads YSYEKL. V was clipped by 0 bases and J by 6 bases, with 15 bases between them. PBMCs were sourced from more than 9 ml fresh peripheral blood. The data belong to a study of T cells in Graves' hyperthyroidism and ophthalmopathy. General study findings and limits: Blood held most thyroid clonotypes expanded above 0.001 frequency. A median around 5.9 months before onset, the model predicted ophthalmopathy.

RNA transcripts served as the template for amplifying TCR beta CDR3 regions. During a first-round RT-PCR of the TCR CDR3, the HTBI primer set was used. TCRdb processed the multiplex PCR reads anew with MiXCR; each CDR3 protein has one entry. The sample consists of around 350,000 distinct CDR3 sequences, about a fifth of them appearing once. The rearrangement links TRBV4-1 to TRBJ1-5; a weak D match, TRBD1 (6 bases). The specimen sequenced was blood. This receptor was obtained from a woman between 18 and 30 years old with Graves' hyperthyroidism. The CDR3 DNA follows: TGCGCCAGCAGCCAAGATTTTGGGGGCTCGGGTCAGCCCCAGCATTTT. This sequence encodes CASSQDFGGSGQPQHF.